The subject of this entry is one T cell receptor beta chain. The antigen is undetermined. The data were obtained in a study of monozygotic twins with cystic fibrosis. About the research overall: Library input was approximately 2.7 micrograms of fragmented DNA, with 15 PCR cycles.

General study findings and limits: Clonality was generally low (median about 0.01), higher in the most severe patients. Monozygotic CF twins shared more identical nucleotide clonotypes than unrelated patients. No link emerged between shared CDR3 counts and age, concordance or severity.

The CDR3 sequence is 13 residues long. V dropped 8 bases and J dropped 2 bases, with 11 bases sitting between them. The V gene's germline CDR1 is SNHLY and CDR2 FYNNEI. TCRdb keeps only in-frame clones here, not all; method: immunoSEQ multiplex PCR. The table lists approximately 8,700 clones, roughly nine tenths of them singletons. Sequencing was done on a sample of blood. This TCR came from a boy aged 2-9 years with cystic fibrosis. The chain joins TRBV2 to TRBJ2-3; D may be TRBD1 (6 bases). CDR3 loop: CASGGPFTDTQYF. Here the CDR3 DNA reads TGTGCCAGCGGGGGCCCATTCACAGATACGCAGTATTTT.